These 10 T cell receptor beta chains came from one sample sequenced in a study of blood T cell repertoires in COVID-19. The data were produced by immunoSEQ multiplex PCR, yet TCRdb's version contains in-frame clones alone and is incomplete. The data contain approximately 82,000 clones, roughly 89% of them singletons. The specimen was peripheral blood. All receptors derive from a man aged 70 or older with active or convalescent COVID-19.

As to this clone: One end of the junction varies from germline; a read error may be responsible. The chain employs TRBV7-7 and TRBJ2-1, with D possibly matching TRBD2 (6 bases). The CDR3 loop spans 13 amino acids. CDR1 and CDR2 (germline): SSHAT, FNYEAQ (reference sequence). The CDR3 loop is CASSSGLFDEQFF. The DNA of the CDR3 is TGTGCTAGCAGCTCAGGACTATTCGATGAGCAGTTCTTC.

J is TRBJ1-4 and V is TRBV6-4; D remains unclear. The CDR3 has 13 residues. Germline V CDR1 and CDR2: MRHNA, SNTAGT. The ends were cut back, 0 bases at V and 8 bases at J, with 7 bases in the middle. The DNA for the CDR3 is TGTGCCAGCAGTGACTCGGGGAGGGAAAAACTGTTTTTT. It yields the protein CASSDSGREKLFF.

The CDR3 reads CASSEASGQETQYF. The CDR3 DNA reads TGTGCCAGCAGTGAGGCTAGCGGACAAGAGACCCAGTACTTC. This chain connects TRBV2 to TRBJ2-5; 7 bases are shared with TRBD2. The CDR3 length is 14 residues. CDR1 SNHLY and CDR2 FYNNEI come from the germline V gene. The J segment lost 2 bases and the V segment lost 3 bases, leaving 3 bases of the junction unmatched.

This clone was counted many times. With a much larger clone just one base away, this may be a read error. Other DNA sequences within the sample encode an identical CDR3. The chain couples TRBV4-1 to TRBJ2-3; D is perhaps TRBD2 (6 bases). This CDR3 comprises 20 residues. CDR1 and CDR2 (germline): MGHRA, YSYEKL. CDR3 nucleotide sequence: TGCGCCCGCAGCCAACTCGGACCGACCATCGGCGGGACCCGCACAGATACGCAGTATTTT. Its protein is CARSQLGPTIGGTRTDTQYF.

This clone was observed a single time. V is TRBV19 and J is TRBJ2-1, with TRBD2 matching over 8 bases. The V and J ends lost 1 base and 4 bases, in that order; junction bases with no gene match: 12. This CDR3 contains 18 residues. Germline V gene sequence: CDR1 LNHDA, CDR2 SQIVND (reference sequence). CDR3 bases: TGTGCCAGTAGTATAGGGGGAGGAGGAAGCGGGAGATACAATGAGCAGTTCTTC. The encoded protein is CASSIGGGGSGRYNEQFF.

The V gene is TRBV30, the J gene TRBJ1-2; weak D call: TRBD1 (6 bases). V was trimmed by 3 bases and J by 5 bases, leaving 19 bases between them. CDR1 GTSNPN and CDR2 SVGIG come from the germline V gene (reference sequence). This CDR3 has 15 residues. The CDR3 DNA reads as TGTGCCTGGAGAGTCAGGCAGGGGTTGTCTTATGGCTACACCTTC. Amino acid sequence: CAWRVRQGLSYGYTF.

V and J are TRBV28 and TRBJ1-5; D unclear. Between the trimmed V and J ends, which lost 4 bases and 5 bases, there was a span of 9 bases. Germline values: CDR1 MDHEN, CDR2 SYDVKM. The CDR3 length is 13 residues. The CDR3 loop reads CASSYNIYQPQHF. The CDR3, as DNA: TGTGCCAGCAGTTATAACATCTATCAGCCCCAGCATTTT. Based on the CDR3 plus reference TRBV28 and TRBJ1-5, the full variable domain is DVKVTQSSRYLVKRTGEKVFLECVQDMDHENMFWYRQDPGLGLRLIYFSYDVKMKEKGDIPEGYSVSREKKERFSLILESASTNQTSMYLCASSYNIYQPQHFGDGTRLSIL.

The CDR3 sequence: CAWSVQDKLFF. The CDR3 DNA reads TGTGCCTGGAGTGTACAGGACAAGCTGTTTTTT. The V and J genes are TRBV30 and TRBJ1-4, with D possibly matching TRBD1 (5 bases). V was clipped by 0 bases and J by 14 bases, with 10 bases between them. This CDR3 region has 11 residues. The germline V gene has CDR1 GTSNPN and CDR2 SVGIG (reference sequence). Full variable domain (missing parts from reference TRBV30 and TRBJ1-4): SQTIHQWPATLVQPVGSPLSLECTVEGTSNPNLYWYRQAAGRGLQLLFYSVGIGQISSEVPQNLSASRPQDRQFILSSKKLLLSDSGFYLCAWSVQDKLFFGSGTQLSVL.

The CDR3 protein is CASSFTGLETQYF. Written as DNA, the CDR3 is TGCGCCAGCAGCTTTACAGGGTTGGAGACCCAGTACTTC. The chain couples TRBV5-1 to TRBJ2-5; TRBD1 might be the D (6 bases). This CDR3 spans 13 amino acids. Germline lookup yields CDR1 SGHRS and CDR2 YFSETQ. The V gene lost 2 bases and the J gene lost 5 bases, with 10 bases spanning the gap.

J is TRBJ1-2 and V is TRBV7-9, with 7 bases aligning to TRBD1. The CDR3 consists of 15 residues. The germline CDR1 and CDR2 sequences are SEHNR and FQNEAQ (reference sequence). With 1 base clipped from V and 0 bases from J, the junction kept 2 bases outside the gene matches. CDR3 sequence: CASSLGQGANYGYTF. CDR3 in DNA: TGTGCCAGCAGCTTAGGCCAGGGGGCTAACTATGGCTACACCTTC. The whole variable domain, remainder taken from reference TRBV7-9 and TRBJ1-2, is DTGVSQNPRHKITKRGQNVTFRCDPISEHNRLYWYRQTLGQGPEFLTYFQNEAQLEKSRLLSDRFSAERPKGSFSTLEIQRTEQGDSAMYLCASSLGQGANYGYTFGSGTRLTVV.